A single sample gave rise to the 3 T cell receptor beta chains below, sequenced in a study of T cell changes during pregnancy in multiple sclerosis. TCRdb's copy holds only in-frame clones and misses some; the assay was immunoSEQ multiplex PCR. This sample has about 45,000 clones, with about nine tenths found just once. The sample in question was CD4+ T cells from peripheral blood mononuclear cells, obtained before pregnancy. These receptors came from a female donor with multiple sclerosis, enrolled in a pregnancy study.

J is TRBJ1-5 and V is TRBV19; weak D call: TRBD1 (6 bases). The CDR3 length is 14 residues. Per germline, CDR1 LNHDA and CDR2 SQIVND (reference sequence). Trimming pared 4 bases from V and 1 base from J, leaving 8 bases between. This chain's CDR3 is CASSNQGSNQPQHF. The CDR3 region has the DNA TGTGCCAGTAGTAATCAGGGGAGCAATCAGCCCCAGCATTTT.

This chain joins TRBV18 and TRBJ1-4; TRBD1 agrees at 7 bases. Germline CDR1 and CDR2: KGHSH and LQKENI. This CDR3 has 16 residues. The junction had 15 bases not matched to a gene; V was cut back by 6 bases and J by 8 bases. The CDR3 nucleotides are TGTGCCAGCTCCATACAACCCTCGGGACAGCGCGAAAAACTGTTTTTT. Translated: CASSIQPSGQREKLFF.

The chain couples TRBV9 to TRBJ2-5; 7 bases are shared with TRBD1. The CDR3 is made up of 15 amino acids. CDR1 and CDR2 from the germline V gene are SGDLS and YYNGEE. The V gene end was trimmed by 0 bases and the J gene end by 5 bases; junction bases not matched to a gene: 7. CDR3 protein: CASSVGQGDWETQYF. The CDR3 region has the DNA TGTGCCAGCAGCGTAGGGCAGGGGGATTGGGAGACCCAGTACTTC.